The 2 T cell receptor beta chains below come from one sample, sequenced in a study of T cell repertoires in cytomegalovirus infection. Each CDR3 protein gets one entry after TCRdb re-called the reads with MiXCR. The sample contains 750,000 to 950,000 distinct CDR3 sequences, around 29% of which appear only once. These receptors lack a known antigen. The input for sequencing was cultured CD8+ T cells from PBMCs, taken from culture after CMV antigen stimulation. These receptors were obtained from a human donor in good health (CMV status not recorded). Some clones in this sample may be carry-over from other donors' samples.

This clonotype has only a few counts. DNA for the CDR3: TGTGCCAGCAGTCTAACCGGGACTAGCATCGAGCAGTACGTC. This codes for CASSLTGTSIEQYV. The chain couples TRBV6-6 to TRBJ2-7; TRBD2 agrees at 9 bases. Germline V lookup: CDR1 MNHNY, CDR2 SVGAGI (reference sequence). The length of the CDR3 is 14 residues. The V and J ends lost 5 bases and 6 bases, in that order; junction bases with no gene match: 8.

The chain recombines TRBV7-6 with TRBJ2-3, with a possible D match to TRBD2 (6 bases). The V and J ends lost 0 bases and 2 bases respectively, with 15 bases between them. The CDR3 runs to 17 residues. Germline lookup yields CDR1 SGHVS and CDR2 FNYEAQ. CDR3 loop: CASSLAHSSEFTDTQYF. As DNA, the CDR3 is TGTGCCAGCAGCTTAGCGCATTCTAGCGAATTCACAGATACGCAGTATTTT. The entire variable domain, with the rest obtained from reference TRBV7-6 and TRBJ2-3, is as follows: GAGVSQSPRYKVTKRGQDVALRCDPISGHVSLYWYRQALGQGPEFLTYFNYEAQQDKSGLPNDRFSAERPEGSISTLTIQRTEQRDSAMYRCASSLAHSSEFTDTQYFGPGTRLTVL.